This T cell receptor (beta chain) was recovered during a study of vaccination effects on CD4 cells after COVID-19. As concerns this clone: The target antigen is unknown. The same CDR3 also results from other DNA sequences found in this sample.

Generated by immunoSEQ multiplex PCR, the TCRdb table keeps only in-frame clones and is missing some. The sample lists about 39,000 clones, more than 75% seen once, with roughly 3% in the top ten. The CDR3 loop spans 14 amino acids. The germline V and J ends were trimmed by 2 bases and 1 base, with 7 bases remaining between them. Germline CDR1 and CDR2: KGHSH and LQKENI. Researchers isolated CD4+ T cells once around 11 days of culture had elapsed. This receptor was identified in a human donor who received a COVID-19 vaccine. This chain joins TRBV18 and TRBJ2-3; D may be TRBD1 (6 bases). Specimen: CD4+ T cells from PBMCs cultured without peptide, collected before COVID-19 vaccination. CDR3 sequence reads: CASSPGGGTDTQYF. CDR3 nucleotide sequence: TGTGCCAGCTCACCAGGGGGCGGCACAGATACGCAGTATTTT.